A selection of T cell receptor beta chains follows, all from one sample in a study of OX40 agonist ivuxolimab in advanced cancers. TCRdb's copy holds only in-frame clones and misses some; the assay was immunoSEQ multiplex PCR. Of roughly 80,000 clones in the sample, 70% to 90% are singletons; the top ten hold 0.3% to 0.45%. This sample comprised CD4+ or CD8+ T cells sorted from blood, obtained in a trial of the OX40 agonist ivuxolimab. The receptor source for this set is an adult with an advanced solid tumor such as melanoma, head and neck, liver or kidney cancer. The CDR3 runs from the conserved cysteine through the conserved F or W. D genes are given only for firm matches.

cdr3_length,v_call,j_call,d_call,cdr3_aa,cdr3_nt
15,TRBV4-2,TRBJ2-7,TRBD2,CASSQGGAGDYEQYF,TGTGCCAGCAGCCAAGGTGGGGCGGGAGACTACGAGCAGTACTTC
15,TRBV5-6,TRBJ2-7,.,CASSPYREPFYEQYF,TGTGCCAGCAGCCCTTACAGGGAGCCCTTCTACGAGCAGTACTTC
16,TRBV5-1,TRBJ2-5,TRBD2,CASSLVPSGTIQTQYF,TGCGCCAGCAGCTTGGTACCTAGCGGGACTATTCAGACCCAGTACTTC
13,TRBV14,TRBJ1-2,.,CASSPGENYGYTF,TGTGCCAGCAGCCCGGGGGAAAACTATGGCTACACCTTC
13,TRBV4-3,TRBJ2-1,.,CASSQGPYNEQFF,TGCGCCAGCAGCCAAGGGCCTTACAATGAGCAGTTCTTC
15,TRBV9,TRBJ2-1,.,CASSVGGGNYNEQFF,TGTGCCAGCAGCGTAGGGGGCGGGAACTACAATGAGCAGTTCTTC
18,TRBV7-9,TRBJ2-6,TRBD2,CASSLSGGGAAGANVLTF,TGTGCCAGCAGCCTGAGCGGGGGCGGTGCGGCGGGGGCCAACGTCCTGACTTTC
13,TRBV6-4,TRBJ1-2,.,CASSDSGGCGYTF,TGTGCCAGCAGTGACTCGGGGGGCTGCGGCTACACCTTC
13,TRBV18,TRBJ2-5,.,CASSPRGQETQYF,TGTGCCAGCTCACCACGGGGGCAAGAGACCCAGTACTTC
14,TRBV5-1,TRBJ1-2,TRBD1,CASSYDREVAGYTF,TGCGCCAGCAGCTACGACAGGGAGGTGGCTGGCTACACCTTC
16,TRBV5-1,TRBJ2-5,TRBD1,CASSSGTGGYQETQYF,TGCGCCAGCAGCTCCGGGACAGGGGGATACCAAGAGACCCAGTACTTC
18,TRBV27,TRBJ1-5,.,CASSPFHTGTPSNQPQHF,TGTGCCAGCAGTCCCTTTCACACCGGGACACCGAGCAATCAGCCCCAGCATTTT